These 5 T cell receptor beta chains were sequenced from one sample in a study of T cell repertoires in cytomegalovirus infection. One entry per CDR3 protein, called by TCRdb with MiXCR from the reads. The profile shows 900,000 to 950,000 distinct CDR3 sequences, around 31% of them singletons. Their specific antigens are unknown. The sequencing here drew on cultured CD8+ T cells from PBMCs, taken from culture after CMV antigen stimulation. These receptors originate from a human donor in good health (CMV status not recorded). Some clones in this sample may be carry-over from other donors' samples.

This clonotype appeared a few times. The chain links TRBV7-6 to TRBJ2-1; 7 bases match TRBD1. With 2 bases clipped from V and 8 bases from J, the junction kept 6 bases outside the gene matches. Per germline, CDR1 SGHVS and CDR2 FNYEAQ. This CDR3 comprises 14 residues. The CDR3 protein is CASSLRQGSDEQFF. CDR3 DNA: TGTGCCAGCAGCTTACGACAGGGCTCAGATGAGCAGTTCTTC.

This clonotype showed up just a few times. V is TRBV10-3 and J is TRBJ2-2, with D tentatively TRBD2 (5 bases). Per germline, CDR1 ENHRY and CDR2 SYGVKD. The CDR3 has 13 amino acids. The ends were cut back, 9 bases at V and 3 bases at J, with 11 bases in the middle. Here the CDR3 reads CAIGGEDTGELFF. In DNA form, the CDR3 reads TGTGCCATAGGAGGAGAGGACACCGGGGAGCTGTTTTTT.

This clonotype was picked up a small number of times. V usage is TRBV19 and J usage is TRBJ2-1; D is undetermined. Germline loops: CDR1 LNHDA, CDR2 SQIVND (reference sequence). The CDR3 sequence is 16 residues long. The ends were cut back, 1 base at V and 1 base at J, with 11 bases in the middle. This CDR3 reads CASSIVRQVSYNEQFF. In DNA form, the CDR3 reads TGTGCCAGTAGTATAGTAAGGCAGGTATCCTACAATGAGCAGTTCTTC.

The rearrangement uses TRBV12-3 or TRBV12-4 and TRBJ1-1, with 8 nucleotides matching TRBD1. The CDR3 contains 12 residues. The V gene end was trimmed by 9 bases and the J gene end by 5 bases; junction bases not matched to a gene: 5. The CDR3 here is CASAGGGTEAFF. The CDR3 DNA reads TGTGCCAGTGCAGGGGGCGGGACTGAAGCTTTCTTT.

The chain links TRBV12-3 or TRBV12-4 to TRBJ2-1; D unclear. V was pared by 5 bases and J by 5 bases, with 10 bases between. This CDR3 has 13 amino acids. The CDR3 region has the DNA TGTGCCAGCAGTGGCGCGTCCGACAATGAGCAGTTCTTC. This encodes CASSGASDNEQFF.